These 29 T cell receptor beta chains share one sample of origin, sequenced in a study of T cells in Graves' hyperthyroidism and ophthalmopathy. TCR beta CDR3 regions were amplified from RNA. The HTBI primer set served for first-round RT-PCR of the TCR CDR3. TCRdb reanalysed the multiplex PCR reads using MiXCR and keeps one entry per CDR3 protein. This sample has 500,000 to 750,000 distinct CDR3 sequences, with 35% to 55% found just once. Sequencing was carried out using peripheral blood or thyroid tissue (not recorded which). The receptors here all came from a woman aged 18 to 35 with Graves' hyperthyroidism.

Ten or more counts support this clonotype. V usage is TRBV12-3 or TRBV12-4 and J usage is TRBJ2-5, with 7 bases fitting TRBD2. The CDR3 sequence is 16 residues long. V lost 0 bases and J lost 5; bases outside the gene matches: 9. The CDR3 loop is CASSLALLAGAETQYF. CDR3 nucleotide sequence: TGTGCCAGCAGTTTAGCGCTACTGGCGGGAGCGGAGACCCAGTACTTC.

The J gene is TRBJ1-2, the V gene TRBV5-1; possibly TRBD1 for D (5 bases). The CDR3 is 13 residues long. The V gene's germline CDR1 is SGHRS and CDR2 YFSETQ. The V end lost 3 bases, the J end lost 7 bases, and 13 bases lay between the germline ends. In DNA, the CDR3 is TGCGCCAGCAGCTACAGGCTCGGGGCTGGCTACACCTTC. It yields the protein CASSYRLGAGYTF.

Concerning this clonotype: A much larger clone lies one base from this, so it may be a read error. The V and J genes are TRBV6-1 and TRBJ1-6; 7 bases line up with TRBD1. The CDR3 has 14 amino acids. With V trimmed by 11 bases and J by 9 bases, 13 bases remained unmatched. Germline V gives CDR1 MNHNS, CDR2 SASEGT. CDR3 sequence: CAGTLRDRFSPLHF. Written as DNA, the CDR3 is TGTGCCGGCACCCTCCGGGACAGATTTTCACCCCTCCACTTT.

The V gene is TRBV10-3, the J gene TRBJ2-2, with 8 bases matching TRBD2. V gave up 1 base and J gave up 0 bases; unmatched junction bases: 7. CDR1 ENHRY and CDR2 SYGVKD come from the germline V gene. The CDR3 is 18 amino acids. The CDR3, as DNA: TGTGCCATCAGTGAGTTGTGGTCTAGCGGGCCGAACACCGGGGAGCTGTTTTTT. This sequence encodes CAISELWSSGPNTGELFF.

As for this clonotype: One base away lies a much larger clone, so this may be a sequencing read error. The chain joins TRBV11-2 to TRBJ1-4; maybe TRBD1 (6 bases). This CDR3 is 15 amino acids long. In germline, CDR1 is SGHAT, CDR2 FQNNGV. CDR3 sequence: CASSFGGQPNEELFF. CDR3 nucleotides: TGTGCCAGCAGCTTCGGGGGACAACCGAATGAAGAACTGTTTTTT.

This clonotype has just a few counts. The V and J genes are TRBV29-1 and TRBJ2-5; 8 bases are a match to TRBD2. CDR3 size: 12 residues. Trimming took 2 bases from V and 4 from J; bases not matched to a gene: 0. In germline, CDR1 is SQVTM, CDR2 ANQGSEA. The CDR3 protein is CSVELAGETQYF. CDR3 nucleotide sequence: TGCAGCGTTGAACTAGCGGGAGAGACCCAGTACTTC.

This clonotype has at least ten counts. This chain connects TRBV19 to TRBJ1-1; D gene uncertain. The germline V and J ends were trimmed by 3 bases and 0 bases, with 11 bases remaining between them. This CDR3 region has 15 residues. Germline values: CDR1 LNHDA, CDR2 SQIVND (reference sequence). The CDR3 sequence is CASSIKSSMNTEAFF. CDR3 coding DNA: TGTGCCAGTAGTATCAAGAGCTCCATGAACACTGAAGCTTTCTTT.

This clonotype appeared many times. The J gene is TRBJ2-5, the V gene TRBV2; 14 bases align to TRBD2. The ends lost 5 bases at V and 4 bases at J; junction bases unmatched: 6. Germline V gene sequence: CDR1 SNHLY, CDR2 FYNNEI. This CDR3 spans 16 amino acids. CDR3 sequence (DNA): TGTGCCAGCAGTCACGGACTAGCGGGAGGAGGAGAGACCCAGTACTTC. Translated, it gives CASSHGLAGGGETQYF. Combining the CDR3 with reference TRBV2 and TRBJ2-5 gives the whole variable domain EPEVTQTPSHQVTQMGQEVILRCVPISNHLYFYWYRQILGQKVEFLVSFYNNEISEKSEIFDDQFSVERPDGSNFTLKIRSTKLEDSAMYFCASSHGLAGGGETQYFGPGTRLLVL.

As concerns this clonotype: One end of the junction fails to match germline, which may point to a read error. The rearrangement uses TRBV7-9 and TRBJ1-5; D not resolved. The CDR3 length is 13 residues. Germline-derived CDR1 and CDR2 are SEHNR and FQNEAQ (reference sequence). The CDR3 nucleotides read TGCACCAGCAGCCCCACCTCAGATCAGCCCCAGCATTTT. As protein: CTSSPTSDQPQHF.

The rearrangement links TRBV20-1 to TRBJ1-2; D unresolved. The CDR3 length is 12 residues. Trimming removed 7 bases from V and 1 base from J, with 10 bases in between. CDR1 and CDR2 (germline): DFQATT, SNEGSKA (reference sequence). CDR3 sequence: CSELQINYGYTF. The CDR3 nucleotides are TGCAGTGAGTTACAGATTAACTATGGCTACACCTTC.

In this sample, this clonotype turned up many times. This chain joins TRBV4-1 and TRBJ2-7; 8 nucleotides align to TRBD2. V gave up 5 bases and J gave up 2 bases; unmatched junction bases: 8. The germline CDR1 and CDR2 sequences are MGHRA and YSYEKL. The CDR3 length is 15 residues. CDR3 loop: CASSRSGRETYEQYF. In DNA form, the CDR3 reads TGCGCCAGCAGCAGGAGCGGGAGAGAAACCTACGAGCAGTACTTC.

Comments on this clonotype: Just one base apart from a much larger clone, this may be a read error. The rearrangement uses TRBV29-1 and TRBJ1-5, with 8 bases aligning to TRBD1. V lost 7 bases and J lost 7; bases outside the gene matches: 6. Germline-derived CDR1 and CDR2 are SQVTM and ANQGSEA. The CDR3 is 12 amino acids. This CDR3 reads CSGRQGRQPQHF. The CDR3, as DNA: TGCAGCGGACGACAGGGGAGGCAGCCCCAGCATTTT.

The chain employs TRBV7-2 and TRBJ2-3, with D perhaps matching TRBD1 (5 bases). The V gene's germline CDR1 is SGHTA and CDR2 FQGNSA. This CDR3 has 18 amino acids. V lost 5 bases, J lost 6 bases, and 27 bases lay in between. CDR3 DNA: TGTGCCAGCAGCCCGAGTGGCTACGACAGCGACCCTTCGGATACGCAGTATTTT. This gives the protein CASSPSGYDSDPSDTQYF.

The chain combines TRBV5-4 with TRBJ2-5; 16 bases map to TRBD2. The length of the CDR3 is 17 residues. The V and J ends lost 0 bases and 4 bases, in that order; junction bases with no gene match: 3. From germline, CDR1 is SGHNT and CDR2 YYREEE (reference sequence). CDR3 in DNA: TGTGCCAGCAGCTTGGTTGGGACTAGCGGGAGGGGAGAGACCCAGTACTTC. Its translation is CASSLVGTSGRGETQYF. The full variable domain, rest sourced from reference TRBV5-4 and TRBJ2-5, is ETGVTQSPTHLIKTRGQQVTLRCSSQSGHNTVSWYQQALGQGPQFIFQYYREEENGRGNFPPRFSGLQFPNYSSELNVNALELDDSALYLCASSLVGTSGRGETQYFGPGTRLLVL.

This clonotype was counted ten times or more. The V gene is TRBV7-3, the J gene TRBJ2-7, with 8 bases lining up with TRBD2. Per the germline V gene, CDR1 is SGHTA and CDR2 is FQGTGA. Trimming took 5 bases from V and 3 from J; bases not matched to a gene: 9. This CDR3 contains 15 residues. CDR3 sequence: CASSRSGGGDYEQYF. As DNA, the CDR3 is TGTGCCAGCAGCCGCAGCGGGGGCGGGGACTACGAGCAGTACTTC.

The chain is built from TRBV27 and TRBJ2-2; 8 nucleotides match TRBD1. V was clipped by 3 bases and J by 7 bases; unmatched bases: 7. There are 15 residues in the CDR3. Germline assignment: CDR1 MNHEY and CDR2 SMNVEV (reference sequence). This CDR3 is CASSFRGTGRGELFF. The CDR3 DNA follows: TGTGCCAGCAGTTTTAGGGGGACAGGACGCGGGGAGCTGTTTTTT.

V gene TRBV20-1 combines with J gene TRBJ2-6; TRBD1 agrees at 7 bases. After removal of 3 bases from V and 4 bases from J, the junction contained 12 bases not matched to a gene. The CDR3 loop spans 17 amino acids. CDR1 and CDR2 (germline): DFQATT, SNEGSKA (reference sequence). CDR3 sequence: CSASDRAFGSGANVLTF. In DNA form, the CDR3 reads TGCAGTGCTAGCGACAGGGCTTTTGGTTCCGGGGCCAACGTCCTGACTTTC.

Many counts were recorded for this clonotype. The gene calls are TRBV27 and TRBJ1-2; a weak D match, TRBD1 (5 bases). The CDR3 consists of 13 residues. V dropped 5 bases and J dropped 6 bases, with 13 bases sitting between them. CDR1 is MNHEY, CDR2 SMNVEV, per germline (reference sequence). CDR3 amino acids: CASSPRRGDGYTF. The CDR3 DNA sequence: TGTGCCAGCAGTCCCCGGAGAGGGGATGGCTACACCTTC.

The V call is TRBV20-1, the J call TRBJ2-5, with 10 nucleotides matching TRBD2. CDR3 length equals 14 residues. Germline V CDR1 and CDR2: DFQATT, SNEGSKA (reference sequence). The CDR3 is CSYLAGVPQETQYF. The CDR3 DNA follows: TGCAGCTATCTAGCGGGAGTGCCCCAAGAGACCCAGTACTTC.

In the case of this clonotype: Its ends do not fully match the called genes, so a read error is possible. The chain is built from TRBV7-2 and TRBJ2-7, with TRBD1 identical over 7 bases. CDR1 is SGHTA, CDR2 FQGNSA, per germline. CDR3 size: 15 residues. The CDR3 loop reads CASSLVPGGQYEQHF. In DNA, the CDR3 is TGTGCCAGCAGCTTAGTACCAGGGGGACAATACGAGCAGCACTTC.

This clonotype appeared a few times. The chain links TRBV2 to TRBJ1-5, with TRBD1 as a possible D gene (6 bases). This CDR3 has 14 amino acids. Germline V gives CDR1 SNHLY, CDR2 FYNNEI. Deletions cut 5 bases from V and 6 bases from J, with 14 bases between. CDR3 coding DNA: TGTGCCAGCAGTTTGGACAGACTTGGTCAGCCCCAGCATTTT. It translates to CASSLDRLGQPQHF.

V usage is TRBV29-1 and J usage is TRBJ1-2; D is perhaps TRBD1 (5 bases). The V gene lost 3 bases and the J gene lost 10 bases, with 12 bases spanning the gap. This CDR3 is 11 amino acids long. CDR1 is SQVTM and CDR2 is ANQGSEA in the germline V gene. For the CDR3, the DNA is TGCAGCGTTGACGGGGGTGGGGACTACACCTTC. Protein product: CSVDGGGDYTF.

This clonotype was observed many times. The V call is TRBV27, the J call TRBJ1-1; TRBD1 might be the D (5 bases). Trimming cost V 6 bases and J 1 base, with 9 bases left between them. CDR3 length: 13 amino acids. The V gene's germline CDR1 is MNHEY and CDR2 SMNVEV (reference sequence). CDR3 loop: CASRRTRNTEAFF. In nucleotides, the CDR3 is TGTGCCAGCAGGAGGACACGGAACACTGAAGCTTTCTTT.

In this sample, this clonotype turned up many times. This likely comes from a read error, as the CDR3 has no conserved phenylalanine or tryptophan at its end. The DNA is left out, because the CDR3 cannot be placed on it with certainty; the CDR3 is given as TCRdb lists it. The rearrangement links TRBV6-5 to TRBJ1-6; no DNA check was done on the table's D call, TRBD1. The CDR3 numbers 8 amino acids, ends counted. Germline V gene data show CDR1 as MNHEY and CDR2 as SVGAGI. This chain's CDR3 is CALTASPE.

This clonotype was observed at least ten times. The rearrangement uses TRBV29-1 and TRBJ1-2; D perhaps matches TRBD1 (6 bases). This CDR3 comprises 13 residues. Germline V gene lookup returns CDR1 SQVTM and CDR2 ANQGSEA. V was pared by 3 bases and J by 4 bases, with 12 bases between. CDR3 sequence reads: CSVDSPGAYGYTF. DNA of the CDR3: TGCAGCGTTGATAGTCCAGGGGCCTATGGCTACACCTTC. The full variable domain, rest sourced from reference TRBV29-1 and TRBJ1-2, is SAVISQKPSRDICQRGTSLTIQCQVDSQVTMMFWYRQQPGQSLTLIATANQGSEATYESGFVIDKFPISRPNLTFSTLTVSNMSPEDSSIYLCSVDSPGAYGYTFGSGTRLTVV.

There are many counts of this clonotype. The chain couples TRBV6-1 to TRBJ2-7; tentatively, D is TRBD1 (6 bases). The germline V and J ends were trimmed by 7 bases and 4 bases, with 14 bases remaining between them. Germline-derived CDR1 and CDR2 are MNHNS and SASEGT. The CDR3 spans 13 residues. CDR3 residues: CASIEQGGYEQYF. As DNA, the CDR3 is TGTGCCAGCATCGAGCAAGGGGGATACGAGCAGTACTTC.

The V and J genes are TRBV10-3 and TRBJ1-1, with 8 positions matching TRBD1. V dropped 10 bases and J dropped 0; count of bases not matched to a gene: 7. The CDR3 consists of 14 residues. Germline lookup yields CDR1 ENHRY and CDR2 SYGVKD. CDR3 nucleotides: TGTGCCACGATGACAGGGGAAATGAACACTGAAGCTTTCTTT. It specifies CATMTGEMNTEAFF.

The chain is built from TRBV20-1 and TRBJ1-1; no firm D call. The germline gives CDR1 DFQATT, CDR2 SNEGSKA (reference sequence). There are 15 residues in the CDR3. The V and J ends lost 6 bases and 7 bases respectively, with 24 bases between them. CDR3 residues: CSATKLAGLGNEAFF. CDR3 DNA sequence: TGCAGTGCGACCAAACTAGCGGGGTTGGGCAATGAAGCTTTCTTT.

This clonotype was seen a few times. This chain connects TRBV4-3 to TRBJ1-3, with a tentative D call TRBD1 (6 bases). The V gene's germline CDR1 is LGHNA and CDR2 YSLEER. Trimming stripped 0 bases from V and 2 bases from J, with 8 bases between. The CDR3 is made up of 15 amino acids. The CDR3 DNA reads as TGCGCCAGCAGCCAAGAGGGGGCTACTGGAAACACCATATATTTT. Its translation: CASSQEGATGNTIYF.